These T cell receptor beta chains were read from a single sample in a study of monozygotic twins with inflammatory bowel disease. TCRdb reworked the 5' RACE reads into one entry per CDR3 protein, no DNA. The sample table includes some 400,000 distinct CDR3 sequences. The sequencing sample was made of blood. These receptors originate from a human donor with ulcerative colitis or Crohn's disease, or a healthy co-twin of an affected twin (not recorded which). Each CDR3 is given with its conserved first and last residue.

j_gene	v_gene	CDR3aa
TRBJ2-6	TRBV5-5	CASSQLWSSGANVLTF
TRBJ1-5	TRBV20-1	CSARDNRETLFAGQPQHF
TRBJ2-2	TRBV10-3	CAISSTGSEATGELFF
TRBJ2-1	TRBV5-1	CASSLLAGDEQFF
TRBJ2-3	TRBV7-2	CASSSQGSGVADTQYF
TRBJ2-6	TRBV4-1	CASSQEGNRGGVGANVLTF
TRBJ2-3	TRBV5-6	CASGAGRRNQATDTQYF
TRBJ1-2	TRBV29-1	CSVAEAGGYGYTF
TRBJ2-1	TRBV29-1	CSSSGVTYNEQFF
TRBJ2-5	TRBV7-2	CASSSLNGQTQYF
TRBJ2-7	TRBV5-5	CASSFDRGYYEQYF
TRBJ2-3	TRBV5-1	CASSLEPTGRRSGDTQYF
TRBJ1-1	TRBV12-3/TRBV12-4	CASRSLFREAFF
TRBJ1-1	TRBV14	CASSQYDGRTEAFF
TRBJ1-1	TRBV20-1	CSALGTGGSEAFF
TRBJ1-6	TRBV2	CASSVRLDNSPLHF
TRBJ2-7	TRBV12-3/TRBV12-4	CASSYGALLYEQYF
TRBJ2-5	TRBV28	CATSHRVSQETQYF
TRBJ2-3	TRBV3-1	CASSQDPLGGTDTQYF
TRBJ1-1	TRBV21-1	CASSKDSAGAGKQGNTEAFF
TRBJ2-2	TRBV24-1	CATSVVLAGGPNTGELFF
TRBJ2-7	TRBV28	CASSLSRQGALEQYF
TRBJ1-2	TRBV4-1	CASSQEFAGTNYGYTF
TRBJ2-1	TRBV6-2/TRBV6-3	CASKIAGGHEQFF
TRBJ1-3	TRBV29-1	CSVEEWVARVGNTIYF
TRBJ2-7	TRBV20-1	CSARDDSYEQYF